This T cell receptor beta chain was sequenced for a study of cytomegalovirus exposure and HLA in healthy donors. Study-wide context: A previous analysis identified 90 million to 140 million unique TCR beta sequences derived from 180 million or so T cells.

Study observations and caveats: DRB1 had the most TCR associations and HLA-C the fewest, a later analysis found, with rates varying by HLA locus. Reported findings show TCR beta sequences accurately forecast HLA-A and HLA-B alleles in most subjects.

Both 60 Vbeta primers and 13 Jbeta primers went into the PCR. Profiled with immunoSEQ multiplex PCR; TCRdb holds only in-frame clones, not every one. The sample shows about 58,000 clones, and over 2% sits with its ten largest clones. The germline V gene encodes CDR1 MNHNS and CDR2 SASEGT. The CDR3 contains 15 residues. V was pared by 1 base and J by 2 bases, with 12 bases between. About this clone itself: Its antigen is undetermined.

The sequence was obtained from a woman younger than 35 in good health and CMV-seronegative. Sequenced sample: PBMCs. The chain combines TRBV6-1 with TRBJ2-7; the D gene is possibly TRBD1 (5 bases). DNA of the CDR3: TGTGCCAGCAGTGAAGAGGATGGACAAGCCTACGAGCAGTACTTC. Protein: CASSEEDGQAYEQYF.